Shown below are 7 T cell receptor beta chains from a single sample sequenced in a study of early T cells in non-severe SARS-CoV-2 infection. MiXCR, applied by TCRdb to the 5' RACE reads, yields one record per CDR3 protein. The sample gives over 50,000 distinct CDR3 sequences, about a tenth of which show up once; around 1.6% is in the top ten. The sequenced sample consisted of whole blood. These receptors were obtained from an adult who was a healthcare worker with PCR-confirmed SARS-CoV-2 infection or an uninfected control (not recorded which).

This clonotype came up a few times. The chain uses TRBV13 and TRBJ2-5; 7 bases are shared with TRBD2. The CDR3 contains 16 residues. Germline V gene sequence: CDR1 PRHDT, CDR2 FYEKMQ (reference sequence). The ends lost 5 bases at V and 6 bases at J; junction bases unmatched: 15. CDR3 in DNA: TGTGCCAGCAGCCCCCGGGGCGGGGGATTTCAGAAGACCCAGTACTTC. Amino acid sequence: CASSPRGGGFQKTQYF.

This clonotype was seen a handful of times. The chain combines TRBV5-1 with TRBJ2-7; possible D gene TRBD2, 6 bases. Germline CDR1 SGHRS, CDR2 YFSETQ. CDR3 length: 13 residues. Trimming stripped 1 base from V and 6 bases from J, with 11 bases between. CDR3 coding DNA: TGCGCCAGCAGCTTGATGGAGGGCGGCGAGCAGTACTTC. This sequence encodes CASSLMEGGEQYF.

V usage is TRBV5-1 and J usage is TRBJ2-7, with 9 bases fitting TRBD1. This CDR3 is 14 amino acids long. V lost 4 bases to trimming and J lost 0 bases; unmatched junction nucleotides: 2. Germline V gene sequence: CDR1 SGHRS, CDR2 YFSETQ. The CDR3 loop is CASSTTGGSYEQYF. In nucleotides, the CDR3 is TGCGCCAGCAGCACGACAGGGGGCTCCTACGAGCAGTACTTC.

The V gene is TRBV12-3 or TRBV12-4, the J gene TRBJ1-5, with no clear D. Trimming left V 0 bases short and J 0 bases short, with 3 bases between. This CDR3 region has 14 residues. This chain's CDR3 is CASSLADSNQPQHF. CDR3 bases: TGTGCCAGCAGTTTAGCAGATAGCAATCAGCCCCAGCATTTT.

This clonotype was counted many times. The chain combines TRBV20-1 with TRBJ1-2, with a tentative D call TRBD1 (5 bases). Germline V gives CDR1 DFQATT, CDR2 SNEGSKA (reference sequence). V was clipped by 3 bases and J by 8 bases, with 10 bases between them. The CDR3 totals 11 residues. The CDR3 protein is CSARGGEGYTF. In DNA, the CDR3 is TGCAGTGCTAGGGGAGGGGAAGGCTACACCTTC.

This clonotype was seen a handful of times. The chain is built from TRBV12-3 or TRBV12-4 and TRBJ2-7; D not certain. The CDR3 has 11 amino acids. The germline V and J ends were trimmed by 3 bases and 5 bases, with 5 bases remaining between them. DNA of the CDR3: TGTGCCAGCAGTTTGGTGGACGAGCAGTACTTC. It specifies CASSLVDEQYF.

This clonotype was recorded many times. The CDR3 region has the DNA TGTGCCAGCAGTCCTCGGAGCGGGGGGCAGCACACTGAAGCTTTCTTT. It codes for CASSPRSGGQHTEAFF. The genes are TRBV6-1 and TRBJ1-1; TRBD1 is a possible D gene (6 bases). The CDR3 totals 16 residues. Trimming cost V 5 bases and J 3 bases, with 19 bases left between them. The germline V gene has CDR1 MNHNS and CDR2 SASEGT.